These T cell receptor beta chains were read from a single sample in a study of cytomegalovirus exposure and HLA in healthy donors. Using immunoSEQ multiplex PCR, the repertoire was profiled, and TCRdb retains in-frame clones only, with some absent. The table shows 150,000 to 200,000 clones, with around 78% occurring only once. The sample was PBMCs. These receptors originate from a woman in her thirties in good health and CMV-seropositive. CDR3s include the opening cysteine and the closing phenylalanine or tryptophan. Each record gives: V gene, D gene, clone size, J gene, CDR3 protein, CDR3 DNA. D genes are given only for firm matches. Only some rows state a clone size, as once, few, many or a class for expanded clones.

>TRBV5-5|-|few|TRBJ1-3
CASIPTTWGNTIYF
TGTGCCAGCATCCCGACAACGTGGGGAAACACCATATATTTT
>TRBV4-1|-|few|TRBJ1-6
CASSGLWGVNSPLHF
TGCGCCAGCAGCGGGCTATGGGGGGTGAATTCACCCCTCCACTTT
>TRBV4-3|-|-|TRBJ1-3
CASSHGSVGNTIYF
TGCGCCAGCAGCCATGGGAGTGTTGGAAACACCATATATTTT
>TRBV30|-|-|TRBJ2-7
CAWNPGSYEQYF
TGTGCCTGGAACCCAGGTTCCTACGAGCAGTACTTC
>TRBV30|TRBD2|-|TRBJ2-1
CAWRGLSGFSLNEQFF
TGTGCCTGGAGGGGACTAAGCGGGTTTTCCCTCAATGAGCAGTTCTTC
>TRBV15|-|-|TRBJ1-1
CATSVISGDTEAFF
TGTGCCACCAGCGTCATTTCAGGGGACACTGAAGCTTTCTTT
>TRBV19|TRBD1|few|TRBJ1-2
CASSFGTANYGYTF
TGTGCCAGTAGTTTCGGGACAGCTAACTATGGCTACACCTTC
>TRBV5-4|TRBD1|-|TRBJ1-2
CASSRNQGQANYGYTF
TGTGCCAGCAGCCGAAATCAAGGACAGGCTAACTATGGCTACACCTTC
>TRBV15|TRBD1|-|TRBJ2-5
CATSDRGIGETQYF
TGTGCCACCAGCGACAGGGGGATCGGGGAGACCCAGTACTTC
>TRBV19|TRBD2|-|TRBJ2-3
CASSGRIGGVTDTQYF
TGTGCCAGTAGCGGTCGTATCGGGGGGGTCACAGATACGCAGTATTTT
>TRBV7-7|TRBD2|once|TRBJ2-7
CASSLEGTSEQYF
TGTGCCAGCAGCTTAGAAGGGACTAGCGAGCAGTACTTC
>TRBV4-1|-|-|TRBJ1-6
CASRGVAGSYNSPLHF
TGCGCCAGCAGAGGGGTCGCTGGCTCCTATAATTCACCCCTCCACTTT
>TRBV12-5|-|-|TRBJ1-1
CASGPNREVNTEAFF
TGTGCTAGTGGTCCAAATCGGGAGGTGAACACTGAAGCTTTCTTT
>TRBV9|-|-|TRBJ1-1
CASREVGRTEAFF
TGTGCCAGCAGGGAGGTAGGGCGGACTGAAGCTTTCTTT
>TRBV19|TRBD1|-|TRBJ1-2
CASSIVSGTGTGYTF
TGTGCCAGTAGTATAGTTTCCGGGACAGGGACCGGCTACACCTTC
>TRBV2|TRBD2|few|TRBJ2-7
CATGRTRGGYEQYF
TGTGCCACGGGGAGGACAAGGGGAGGGTACGAGCAGTACTTC
>TRBV18|-|-|TRBJ2-1
CASSPTHGYNEQFF
TGTGCCAGCTCACCAACCCACGGGTACAATGAGCAGTTCTTC
>TRBV6-5|-|-|TRBJ1-6
CASSYSSQGPNSPLHF
TGTGCCAGCAGTTACTCGAGCCAGGGCCCTAATTCACCCCTCCACTTT
>TRBV25-1|-|-|TRBJ2-7
CASSESYRESYEQYF
TGTGCCAGCAGTGAATCTTACCGGGAGTCCTACGAGCAGTACTTC
>TRBV5-1|-|-|TRBJ2-1
CASSSGGRDEQFF
TGCGCCAGCAGCTCCGGGGGTCGGGATGAGCAGTTCTTC